The 8 T cell receptor beta chains reported below all come from one sample, sequenced in a study of OX40 agonist ivuxolimab in advanced cancers. Libraries were prepared by immunoSEQ multiplex PCR; TCRdb keeps only in-frame clonotypes and omits some of them. The table records about 90,000 clones, approximately 85% of them present only once. This material consisted of CD4+ or CD8+ T cells sorted from blood, taken in a trial of the OX40 agonist ivuxolimab. The receptor source for this set is an adult with an advanced solid tumor such as melanoma, head and neck, liver or kidney cancer.

This chain uses TRBV18 with TRBJ1-4; 8 positions agree with TRBD1. Germline loops: CDR1 KGHSH, CDR2 LQKENI. This CDR3 is built from 15 residues. V shed 3 bases and J 6 bases; nucleotides not matched to a gene: 6. The CDR3 is CASSPAGGGDEKLFF. The CDR3 region has the DNA TGTGCCAGCTCACCCGCAGGGGGCGGGGATGAAAAACTGTTTTTT. Full variable domain (rest looked up from reference TRBV18 and TRBJ1-4): NAGVMQNPRHLVRRRGQEARLRCSPMKGHSHVYWYRQLPEEGLKFMVYLQKENIIDESGMPKERFSAEFPKEGPSILRIQQVVRGDSAAYFCASSPAGGGDEKLFFGSGTQLSVL.

The J gene is TRBJ2-4, the V gene TRBV10-3; 8 bases map to TRBD1. CDR3 size: 16 residues. Looked up from germline, CDR1 is ENHRY and CDR2 is SYGVKD. J gave up 7 bases and V 0 bases, and 8 bases lay outside the gene matches. CDR3 amino acids: CAISESGQGNGNIQYF. Written as DNA, the CDR3 is TGTGCCATCAGTGAGTCTGGACAGGGTAATGGGAACATTCAGTACTTC.

This clone is a singleton in its sample. The chain joins TRBV14 to TRBJ1-4; D gene ambiguous. Germline assignment: CDR1 SGHDN and CDR2 FVKESK. The CDR3 covers 15 residues. V was trimmed by 5 bases and J by 7 bases, leaving 17 bases between them. The CDR3 sequence is CASSLPGVSSEKLFF. The DNA for the CDR3 is TGTGCCAGCAGCTTACCAGGAGTTTCAAGTGAAAAACTGTTTTTT.

In its sample, this clone was seen once. V usage is TRBV5-6 and J usage is TRBJ2-5; TRBD2 agrees at 8 bases. Looked up from germline, CDR1 is SGHDT and CDR2 is YYEEEE. CDR3 size: 16 residues. The trim removed 3 bases at V and 7 bases at J, leaving 14 bases unmatched. Here the CDR3 DNA reads TGTGCCAGCAGCTCCTCTCCGGGAGGGGCCGGGGGGACCCAGTACTTC. Amino acid sequence: CASSSSPGGAGGTQYF.

The chain uses TRBV28 and TRBJ2-3; 7 bases agree with TRBD2. V was pared by 6 bases and J by 3 bases, with 12 bases of the junction left unmatched. Germline CDR1 and CDR2: MDHEN and SYDVKM. This CDR3 has 16 amino acids. CDR3 sequence: CASRGLKLASTDTQYF. DNA of the CDR3: TGTGCCAGCAGGGGCCTCAAACTAGCGTCGACAGATACGCAGTATTTT.

This rearrangement joins TRBV28 to TRBJ1-2; D not resolved. The CDR3 is 12 amino acids. Germline lookup yields CDR1 MDHEN and CDR2 SYDVKM. V was clipped by 8 bases and J by 3 bases, with 10 bases between them. For the CDR3, the DNA is TGTGCCAGCTTACTGGGCGACTATGGCTACACCTTC. It yields the protein CASLLGDYGYTF.

This clone has only one observation. The rearrangement joins TRBV7-2 to TRBJ1-2; 7 bases map to TRBD1. The germline CDR1 and CDR2 sequences are SGHTA and FQGNSA. The CDR3 covers 14 residues. Losses at the gene ends were 5 bases for V and 4 bases for J; bases not matched to a gene: 7. CDR3 protein: CASSAGQIAYGYTF. DNA of the CDR3: TGTGCCAGCAGCGCGGGACAGATCGCCTATGGCTACACCTTC. Full variable domain (outside the CDR3, taken from reference TRBV7-2 and TRBJ1-2): GAGVSQSPSNKVTEKGKDVELRCDPISGHTALYWYRQSLGQGLEFLIYFQGNSAPDKSGLPSDRFSAERTGGSVSTLTIQRTQQEDSAVYLCASSAGQIAYGYTFGSGTRLTVV.

The CDR3 region has the DNA TGCGCCAGCAGTCTGAGGGCAGGGAGCACTGAAGCTTTCTTT. Translating gives CASSLRAGSTEAFF. The V gene is TRBV5-1, the J gene TRBJ1-1; D might be TRBD1 (5 bases). The CDR3 has 14 amino acids. The germline gives CDR1 SGHRS, CDR2 YFSETQ. The V end lost 5 bases, the J end lost 4 bases, and 15 bases lay between the germline ends. Full variable domain (remainder filled in from reference TRBV5-1 and TRBJ1-1): KAGVTQTPRYLIKTRGQQVTLSCSPISGHRSVSWYQQTPGQGLQFLFEYFSETQRNKGNFPGRFSGRQFSNSRSEMNVSTLELGDSALYLCASSLRAGSTEAFFGQGTRLTVV.